This passage covers 27 T cell receptor beta chains from one sample sequenced in a study of shared clonotypes between healthy human individuals. Method: immunoSEQ multiplex PCR; TCRdb's copy keeps in-frame clones and lacks some. In the table there are 2 million to 2.5 million clones, approximately 96% of which are singletons. Sample: naive CD4+ T cells sorted from blood. Sample subset: CD45RA+ positively selected. Receptor source: a man aged 18-30 years in good health.

The chain recombines TRBV10-3 with TRBJ2-7; 10 bases line up with TRBD2. This CDR3 is 13 amino acids long. Germline values: CDR1 ENHRY, CDR2 SYGVKD. V trimming: 8 bases; J trimming: 5 bases; junction bases outside the gene matches: 6. The CDR3 coding sequence is TGTGCCATCGCCCTAGCGGGAGTCGACGAGCAGTACTTC. It is translated as CAIALAGVDEQYF.

As for this clone: Other DNA sequences in this sample translate to the same CDR3. V and J are TRBV5-1 and TRBJ2-2; D gene ambiguous. This CDR3 has 12 amino acids. CDR1 and CDR2 from the germline V gene are SGHRS and YFSETQ. Trimming removed 0 bases at V and 8 bases at J, with 5 bases between. The CDR3 loop is CASSLAAGELFF. CDR3 nucleotide sequence: TGCGCCAGCAGCTTGGCGGCAGGGGAGCTGTTTTTT.

Regarding this clone: This specimen includes other DNA sequences encoding the same CDR3. The J gene is TRBJ2-3, the V gene TRBV11-3, with no clear D. Germline lookup yields CDR1 SGHNT and CDR2 YENEEA. The CDR3 extends over 12 amino acids. V was clipped by 3 bases and J by 5 bases, with 6 bases between them. The CDR3 DNA reads as TGTGCCAGCAGCTTGGGCGGAGATACGCAGTATTTT. It yields the protein CASSLGGDTQYF. Full variable domain (rest looked up from reference TRBV11-3 and TRBJ2-3): EAGVVQSPRYKIIEKKQPVAFWCNPISGHNTLYWYLQNLGQGPELLIRYENEEAVDDSQLPKDRFSAERLKGVDSTLKIQPAELGDSAVYLCASSLGGDTQYFGPGTRLTVL.

This CDR3 reads CASSLQGLVYNEQFF. DNA for the CDR3: TGTGCCAGCAGTCTCCAGGGACTAGTCTACAATGAGCAGTTCTTC. The genes are TRBV27 and TRBJ2-1, with TRBD2 matching over 8 bases. V shed 5 bases, J shed 3 bases, and the junction held 6 bases outside the gene matches. From germline, CDR1 is MNHEY and CDR2 SMNVEV (reference sequence). CDR3 length: 15 amino acids.

This rearrangement joins TRBV15 to TRBJ1-4, with D unclear. Germline V gives CDR1 LNHNV, CDR2 YYDKDF (reference sequence). The CDR3 covers 18 residues. V lost 0 bases to trimming and J lost 5 bases, with 19 bases between them. This chain's CDR3 is CATSRDLITAGLNEKLFF. The CDR3 DNA reads TGTGCCACCAGCAGAGATCTTATAACGGCAGGCTTAAATGAAAAACTGTTTTTT. Full variable domain (remainder filled in from reference TRBV15 and TRBJ1-4): DAMVIQNPRYQVTQFGKPVTLSCSQTLNHNVMYWYQQKSSQAPKLLFHYYDKDFNNEADTPDNFQSRRPNTSFCFLDIRSPGLGDTAMYLCATSRDLITAGLNEKLFFGSGTQLSVL.

The table lists this clone with a count of one. The rearrangement uses TRBV4-1 and TRBJ2-5, with a possible D match to TRBD2 (6 bases). TRBJ2-7 explains the end of the DNA better; the J call may be wrong. Looked up from germline, CDR1 is MGHRA and CDR2 is YSYEKL. The CDR3 is made up of 15 amino acids. As DNA, the CDR3 is TGCGCCAGCAGCCAAGCATCACTAGCAACCTACGAGCAGTACTTC. It codes for CASSQASLATYEQYF.

The J gene is TRBJ2-2, the V gene TRBV10-3, with D perhaps TRBD2 (6 bases). There are 16 residues in the CDR3. Trimming cost V 0 bases and J 2 bases, with 10 bases left between them. Germline V gene data show CDR1 as ENHRY and CDR2 as SYGVKD. CDR3 coding DNA: TGTGCCATCAGTGAGTCGATCGGGGGAAACACCGGGGAGCTGTTTTTT. Its translation: CAISESIGGNTGELFF.

In regard to this clone: Other DNA sequences in the same sample also yield this CDR3. This chain uses TRBV18 with TRBJ1-1; a possible D gene is TRBD1 (6 bases). Looked up from germline, CDR1 is KGHSH and CDR2 is LQKENI. Trimming cost V 3 bases and J 3 bases, with 8 bases left between them. The CDR3 is 13 residues long. The CDR3 region is CASSPNRDTEAFF. The DNA of the CDR3 is TGTGCCAGCTCACCGAACAGGGACACTGAAGCTTTCTTT.

The chain links TRBV9 to TRBJ2-6; D is possibly TRBD1 (6 bases). Trimming stripped 4 bases from V and 0 bases from J, with 20 bases between. The CDR3 spans 19 residues. The V gene's germline CDR1 is SGDLS and CDR2 YYNGEE. CDR3 loop: CASSPSTGTYYSGANVLTF. CDR3 nucleotide sequence: TGTGCCAGCAGCCCGTCGACCGGGACATATTACTCTGGGGCCAACGTCCTGACTTTC.

The genes are TRBV15 and TRBJ2-5; 12 nucleotides agree with TRBD2. The germline CDR1 and CDR2 sequences are LNHNV and YYDKDF (reference sequence). V trimming: 4 bases; J trimming: 3 bases; junction bases outside the gene matches: 6. The CDR3 extends over 16 amino acids. CDR3 loop: CATSIGGLAGKETQYF. CDR3 nucleotide sequence: TGTGCCACCAGCATTGGAGGACTAGCGGGAAAAGAGACCCAGTACTTC.

The rearrangement links TRBV19 to TRBJ1-2, with TRBD1 matching 7 bases. After removal of 3 bases from V and 7 bases from J, the junction contained 5 bases not matched to a gene. This CDR3 has 13 amino acids. Looked up from germline, CDR1 is LNHDA and CDR2 is SQIVND (reference sequence). The CDR3 DNA is TGTGCCAGTAGTATGAAGGGGGCTAGTGGCTACACCTTC. Its protein product is CASSMKGASGYTF.

The chain recombines TRBV29-1 with TRBJ1-2, with 7 bases matching TRBD1. Germline V lookup: CDR1 SQVTM, CDR2 ANQGSEA. After removal of 4 bases from V and 7 bases from J, the junction contained 6 bases not matched to a gene. CDR3 length: 12 amino acids. The CDR3 spells CSVGRDRAGYTF. Written as DNA, the CDR3 is TGCAGCGTTGGTAGGGACAGAGCTGGCTACACCTTC.

The gene calls are TRBV5-1 and TRBJ1-1, with a tentative D call TRBD1 (6 bases). V was clipped by 4 bases and J by 5 bases, with 15 bases between them. The CDR3 totals 14 residues. In germline, CDR1 is SGHRS, CDR2 YFSETQ. The CDR3 nucleotides read TGCGCCAGCAGCGGCGGACAGTCTTTAACTGAAGCTTTCTTT. It encodes CASSGGQSLTEAFF.

V usage is TRBV7-8 and J usage is TRBJ1-5; no reliable D call. The CDR3 runs 17 residues. V was shortened by 1 base and J by 1 base, with 14 bases between the two germline ends. Germline V gene data show CDR1 as SGHVS and CDR2 as FQNEAQ. CDR3 coding DNA: TGTGCCAGCAGCTTAGAGTTGCGGAGTGGGAGCAATCAGCCCCAGCATTTT. It yields the protein CASSLELRSGSNQPQHF.

The chain couples TRBV29-1 to TRBJ1-2, with a tentative D call TRBD1 (5 bases). CDR3 size: 12 residues. Per the germline V gene, CDR1 is SQVTM and CDR2 is ANQGSEA. V lost 5 bases and J 4 bases, leaving 11 bases between the germline ends. The CDR3 sequence: CSVLSGVYGYTF. The CDR3, as DNA: TGCAGCGTTCTCTCGGGGGTCTATGGCTACACCTTC. Supplemented by reference TRBV29-1 and TRBJ1-2, the full variable domain reads SAVISQKPSRDICQRGTSLTIQCQVDSQVTMMFWYRQQPGQSLTLIATANQGSEATYESGFVIDKFPISRPNLTFSTLTVSNMSPEDSSIYLCSVLSGVYGYTFGSGTRLTVV.

The sample holds one count of this clone. This specimen includes other DNA sequences encoding the same CDR3. The gene calls are TRBV9 and TRBJ2-3; a possible D gene is TRBD2 (6 bases). CDR3 length: 14 residues. V lost 2 bases and J lost 2, with 9 bases in between. CDR1 is SGDLS, CDR2 YYNGEE, per germline. CDR3 sequence (DNA): TGTGCCAGCAGCGTTGGGGGGTACACAGATACGCAGTATTTT. It codes for CASSVGGYTDTQYF.

This chain uses TRBV5-4 with TRBJ1-5; D may be TRBD1 (6 bases). The CDR3 runs to 13 residues. CDR1 and CDR2 from the germline V gene are SGHNT and YYREEE (reference sequence). V shed 4 bases and J shed 5 bases, with 10 bases lying between them. The CDR3 reads CASSRGGDQPQHF. CDR3 nucleotides: TGTGCCAGCAGCAGGGGGGGGGATCAGCCCCAGCATTTT.

The chain links TRBV2 to TRBJ2-7, with D possibly being TRBD2 (6 bases). The length of the CDR3 is 14 residues. The V end was cut by 3 bases, the J end by 3 bases, with 12 bases between. The germline V gene has CDR1 SNHLY and CDR2 FYNNEI. The CDR3 sequence is CASSDRAGLYEQYF. In DNA form, the CDR3 reads TGTGCCAGCAGTGATCGGGCGGGGCTCTACGAGCAGTACTTC.

The genes are TRBV6-1 and TRBJ1-5, with a possible D match to TRBD1 (5 bases). The CDR3 spans 16 residues. CDR1 MNHNS and CDR2 SASEGT come from the germline V gene. V was cut by 2 bases and J by 0 bases, with 11 bases left in between. The CDR3 sequence: CASSENLGVSNQPQHF. The CDR3 DNA is TGTGCCAGCAGTGAAAATTTAGGGGTTAGCAATCAGCCCCAGCATTTT.

The chain uses TRBV6-5 and TRBJ1-3; no clear D gene. Trimming removed 6 bases from V and 4 bases from J, with 13 bases in between. This CDR3 is built from 14 residues. Germline V gene lookup returns CDR1 MNHEY and CDR2 SVGAGI. The DNA of the CDR3 is TGTGCCAGCAGGGACCCCGCGGGAGGAAACACCATATATTTT. It codes for CASRDPAGGNTIYF.

V and J are TRBV6-5 and TRBJ2-7; D gene ambiguous. The CDR3 loop spans 11 amino acids. CDR1 is MNHEY, CDR2 SVGAGI, per germline. Trimming removed 5 bases at V and 7 bases at J, with 9 bases between. In DNA, the CDR3 is TGTGCCAGCAGTAAACAGAGGGAGCAGTACTTC. As protein: CASSKQREQYF.

The rearrangement joins TRBV27 to TRBJ1-6; maybe TRBD1 (6 bases). Per the germline V gene, CDR1 is MNHEY and CDR2 is SMNVEV (reference sequence). Trimming removed 7 bases at V and 7 bases at J, with 14 bases between. The CDR3 sequence is 14 residues long. The CDR3: CASTTYRDNSPLHF. The CDR3 nucleotides are TGTGCCAGCACAACTTACAGGGACAATTCACCCCTCCACTTT.

The chain is built from TRBV15 and TRBJ2-7; TRBD1 agrees at 11 bases. The V segment lost 3 bases and the J segment 3 bases; nucleotides outside the gene matches: 7. The CDR3 contains 16 residues. Germline CDR1 is LNHNV and CDR2 is YYDKDF (reference sequence). CDR3: CATSSDRTGGFYEQYF. The CDR3 region has the DNA TGTGCCACCAGCAGTGATCGGACAGGGGGCTTCTACGAGCAGTACTTC.

The gene calls are TRBV9 and TRBJ2-7; 9 nucleotides align to TRBD1. With 1 base clipped from V and 7 bases from J, the junction kept 6 bases outside the gene matches. The CDR3 contains 14 residues. In germline, CDR1 is SGDLS, CDR2 YYNGEE. This CDR3 is CASSVKGQGEEQYF. In DNA form, the CDR3 reads TGTGCCAGCAGCGTAAAGGGACAGGGTGAAGAGCAGTACTTC. The full variable domain, completed using reference TRBV9 and TRBJ2-7, is DSGVTQTPKHLITATGQRVTLRCSPRSGDLSVYWYQQSLDQGLQFLIQYYNGEERAKGNILERFSAQQFPDLHSELNLSSLELGDSALYFCASSVKGQGEEQYFGPGTRLTVT.

Of note for this clone: The sample contains more than one DNA sequence encoding this CDR3. The rearrangement joins TRBV25-1 to TRBJ2-7; TRBD1 matches at 10 bases. Germline V gives CDR1 MGHDK, CDR2 SYGVNS. V gave up 6 bases and J gave up 4 bases; unmatched junction bases: 3. The CDR3 covers 13 residues. CDR3 nucleotides: TGTGCCAGCAGGGGACAGGGGTCTTACGAGCAGTACTTC. It translates to CASRGQGSYEQYF.

The rearrangement joins TRBV2 to TRBJ2-1; 9 bases are a match to TRBD2. Germline CDR1 SNHLY, CDR2 FYNNEI. Losses at the gene ends were 7 bases for V and 9 bases for J; bases not matched to a gene: 7. The CDR3 has 13 residues. The CDR3 nucleotides read TGTGCCAGCAACGCGGGAGGGCCAGGTGAGCAGTTCTTC. Amino acids: CASNAGGPGEQFF.

This sequence joins TRBV7-9 and TRBJ1-1; TRBD1 aligns across 7 bases. Germline trimming cut 5 bases from V and 3 bases from J; bases unmatched to any gene: 12. The CDR3 loop spans 16 amino acids. Germline CDR1 SEHNR, CDR2 FQNEAQ (reference sequence). The CDR3 DNA sequence: TGTGCCAGCAGCCGGGGGGAGACAGGGTTGGACACTGAAGCTTTCTTT. This codes for CASSRGETGLDTEAFF.